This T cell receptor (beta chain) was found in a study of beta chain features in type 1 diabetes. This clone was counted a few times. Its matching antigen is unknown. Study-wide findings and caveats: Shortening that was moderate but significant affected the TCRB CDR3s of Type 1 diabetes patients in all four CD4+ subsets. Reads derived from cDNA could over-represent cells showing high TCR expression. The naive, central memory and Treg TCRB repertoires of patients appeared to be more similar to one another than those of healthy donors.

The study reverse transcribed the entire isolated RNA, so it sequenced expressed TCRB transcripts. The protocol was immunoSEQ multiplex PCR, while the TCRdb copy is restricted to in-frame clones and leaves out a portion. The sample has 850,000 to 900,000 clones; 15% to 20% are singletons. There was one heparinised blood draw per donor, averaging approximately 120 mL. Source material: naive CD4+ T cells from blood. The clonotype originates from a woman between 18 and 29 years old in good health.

CDR3 protein: CASRLQATDTQYF. The CDR3 nucleotides read TGTGCCAGCAGATTACAGGCTACAGATACGCAGTATTTT. The gene calls are TRBV27 and TRBJ2-3; TRBD1 might be the D (5 bases). Germline loops: CDR1 MNHEY, CDR2 SMNVEV (reference sequence). The CDR3 extends over 13 amino acids. V lost 6 bases and J 3 bases, leaving 10 bases between the germline ends.